This T cell receptor (beta chain) was sequenced in a study of blood T cells in healthy people across ages (dated by TCRdb to about 2015). Background on the whole study: In model experiments, template switching captured about one uniquely barcoded TCR beta cDNA molecule for every two T cells. Age-related changes in TCR beta repertoire diversity were measured in the study by deep sequencing normalized with unique cDNA molecular identifiers. Donors were grouped into four age groups: young (average roughly 17 years), middle-aged (over 35), aged (around 56) and long-lived (approximately 78). To avoid experimental bias, donors of different ages were distributed randomly across sequencing lanes. Two additional independent replicas of 1 million unique cDNA reads from the same blood draw were analyzed for two donors (one aged 18 to 30 and one aged 80 or older).

The research as a whole found: Because profiling used bulk unsorted PBMCs, naive and antigen-experienced compartments could not be compared conclusively. As age increased, observed TCR beta diversity per million T cells dropped in a roughly linear way, and a significant reduction was already evident by age 40. The long-lived group showed more naive CD4+ T cells, fewer expanded clones and increased TCR diversity than the aged group, suggesting age selection. There was a strong correlation between observed TCR beta diversity and the percentage of naive T cells measured by flow cytometry. Total diversity estimates from one million sequenced T cells were considered lower bounds and underestimates. Donor CMV infection status was unknown, potentially confounding age-related changes in expanded clonotypes.

Comment on this clonotype: It lacks a known antigen. It has no much larger one-base neighbor in the sample; base qualities were not kept.

Systemically healthy Caucasian individuals from Russia, over 30 in total and aged about 6 to 95 years, were included as donors. Each donor gave about 9.7 milliliters of peripheral blood, drawn into EDTA-treated Vacutainer tubes. Ficoll-Paque density-gradient centrifugation was used to isolate PBMCs, with at least 7 million per sample. Trizol reagent was used to extract total RNA from PBMCs, with at least 5.5 micrograms per sample. The percentages of naive CD45RAhigh/CD27high T cells were determined by flow cytometry on a PBMC aliquot from every donor. The library was built by means of 5' RACE. The listed sequencing device is Illumina HiSeq 2500. A second PCR of roughly 7 to 12 cycles was performed with a sample-barcoded 5' primer and a J-beta primer mix. A unique molecular identifier was introduced onto each TCR beta cDNA molecule by a template-switch 5' adaptor carrying 12 random nucleotides. Each sample yielded at least 2.5 million CDR3-containing paired-end reads. First-strand cDNA was synthesized from all RNA with the Mint cDNA synthesis kit, primed by a TRBC-specific oligonucleotide. Following uracil-DNA glycosylase treatment, a first 18-cycle PCR with universal primers M1SS and BC2_uni_R was performed on all cDNA. The study's own analysis went as follows. Normalization of each sample was performed by random selection of 1 million high-quality reads, each carrying a distinct molecular identifier. Instead of being binned into consensus sequences, reads with shared molecular identifiers were discarded. MiTCR, set to a Q25 quality threshold and the strictest error-elimination algorithm, was used for CDR3 identification, clonotype clustering and error correction. A nonparametric unseen species model with Euler transformation was used to estimate lower-bound total TCR beta diversity. TCRdb took the public reads, trimmed them with fastp at Q25, ran MiXCR for clone calling and kept in-frame beta chains. Entries that share a CDR3 protein sequence are merged under the most common genes and DNA. TCRdb's processing, not the authors' own work, is the source of the V and J calls. Counted in this sample were 1.2 million to 1.5 million distinct CDR3 sequences; 59% of them appeared once. The top ten clones comprise under 8.5% of the sample.

Sequenced input: blood. The origin of this receptor is a man aged 18 to 35 in good health.

The sequence in DNA is TGTGCCAGCAGCGGTAGGGGGTCCCCTGAAGCTTTCTTT. This encodes CASSGRGSPEAFF. The rearranged chain carries TRBV7-9 and TRBJ1-1; a tentative D match to TRBD1 spans 6 bases. The CDR3 contains 13 residues, cysteine and phenylalanine counted. The kept DNA is CDR3 alone, 39 bases in frame from the first base. Via the germline V gene (reference sequence), CDR1 is SEHNR and CDR2 FQNEAQ. Trimming costs V 5 bases and J 6 bases, and their ends lie 13 bases apart.